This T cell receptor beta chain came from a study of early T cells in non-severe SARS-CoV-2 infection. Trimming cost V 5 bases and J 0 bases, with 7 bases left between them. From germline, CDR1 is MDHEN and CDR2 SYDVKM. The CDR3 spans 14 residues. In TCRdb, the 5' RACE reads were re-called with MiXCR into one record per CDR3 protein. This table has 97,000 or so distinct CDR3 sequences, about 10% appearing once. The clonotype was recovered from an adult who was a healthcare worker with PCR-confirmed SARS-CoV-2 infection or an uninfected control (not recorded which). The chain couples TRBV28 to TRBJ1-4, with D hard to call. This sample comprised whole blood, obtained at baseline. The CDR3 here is CASSRAATNEKLFF. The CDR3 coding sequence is TGTGCCAGCAGTAGGGCTGCAACTAATGAAAAACTGTTTTTT. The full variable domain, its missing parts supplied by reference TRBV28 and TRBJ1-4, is DVKVTQSSRYLVKRTGEKVFLECVQDMDHENMFWYRQDPGLGLRLIYFSYDVKMKEKGDIPEGYSVSREKKERFSLILESASTNQTSMYLCASSRAATNEKLFFGSGTQLSVL.